These T cell receptor beta chains were read from a single sample in a study of cytomegalovirus exposure and HLA in healthy donors. Using immunoSEQ multiplex PCR, the repertoire was profiled, and TCRdb retains in-frame clones only, with some absent. The sample carries approximately 150,000 clones, approximately 79% recorded once. Sequenced material: PBMCs. These receptors were obtained from a human donor in good health. CDR3s include the opening cysteine and the closing phenylalanine or tryptophan. D genes are given only for firm matches. Some rows have no size entry. The others give once, few or many, or a class for an expanded clone.

TRBJ2-2 TRBD2 TRBV5-4 - CASSHIAGADTGELFF TGTGCCAGCAGCCATATAGCGGGGGCGGACACCGGGGAGCTGTTTTTT
TRBJ1-3 - TRBV6-1 few CASKESDNSGNTIYF TGTGCCAGCAAGGAGAGCGATAACTCTGGAAACACCATATATTTT
TRBJ1-5 TRBD1 TRBV5-8 - CASSRQGYQPQHF TGTGCCAGCAGCCGACAGGGCTATCAGCCCCAGCATTTT
TRBJ2-7 TRBD1 TRBV4-3 - CASSPRDRGHEQYF TGCGCCAGCAGCCCCCGGGACAGGGGACACGAGCAGTACTTC
TRBJ2-1 - TRBV11-3 - CASAPDSYNEQFF TGTGCCAGCGCCCCGGACAGTTACAATGAGCAGTTCTTC
TRBJ1-2 - TRBV5-1 - CASSSPDSRYTF TGCGCCAGCAGCTCGCCGGACAGCCGCTACACCTTC
TRBJ2-3 TRBD2 TRBV2 once CASSYERGGADTQYF TGTGCCAGCAGTTATGAGCGGGGGGGGGCAGATACGCAGTATTTT
TRBJ2-7 - TRBV10-3 - CAISEGISRVYEQYF TGTGCCATCAGTGAGGGCATATCACGGGTCTACGAGCAGTACTTC
TRBJ1-6 - TRBV9 - CASSVGSGGYLHF TGTGCCAGCAGCGTAGGGTCGGGTGGTTACCTCCACTTT
TRBJ1-2 - TRBV9 - CASSVAPQDSGYTF TGTGCCAGCAGCGTAGCCCCCCAGGATAGTGGCTACACCTTC
TRBJ2-2 - TRBV9 - CASSMGGGARTGELFF TGTGCCAGCAGCATGGGAGGAGGGGCTCGGACCGGGGAGCTGTTTTTT
TRBJ2-5 TRBD2 TRBV9 - CASSVASGVLETQYF TGTGCCAGCAGCGTAGCTAGCGGGGTGTTGGAGACCCAGTACTTC
TRBJ1-1 - TRBV6-1 few CASSEVSGTMNTEAFF TGTGCCAGCAGTGAAGTATCAGGGACAATGAACACTGAAGCTTTCTTT
TRBJ1-1 - TRBV4-3 - CASSLERGTPGTEAFF TGCGCCAGCAGCCTCGAACGGGGGACCCCGGGCACTGAAGCTTTCTTT
TRBJ1-5 - TRBV6-6 - CASSFIGQSEHQPQHF TGTGCCAGCAGCTTTATCGGACAGTCCGAGCATCAGCCCCAGCATTTT
TRBJ1-6 TRBD1 TRBV7-3 - CASSHSGTGVSPLHF TGTGCCAGCAGCCACTCCGGGACAGGGGTCTCACCCCTCCACTTT
TRBJ1-1 TRBD1 TRBV7-9 few CSSSLRTGTNEAFF TGTTCCAGCAGCTTACGGACAGGGACTAATGAAGCTTTCTTT
TRBJ1-6 - TRBV7-2 - CASSLPSRVESPLHF TGTGCCAGCAGCTTACCTTCCAGGGTTGAGTCACCCCTCCACTTT
TRBJ1-1 TRBD1 TRBV4-1 - CASSQMGQGSRRDTEAFF TGCGCCAGCAGCCAAATGGGACAGGGGTCACGTAGGGACACTGAAGCTTTCTTT
TRBJ2-3 TRBD2 TRBV5-1 - CASSSRGVAGDADTQYF TGCGCCAGCAGCTCCCGGGGGGTAGCGGGGGACGCAGATACGCAGTATTTT
TRBJ2-1 TRBD2 TRBV5-4 - CASGSTSGGKNEQFF TGTGCCAGCGGCTCCACTAGCGGGGGGAAGAATGAGCAGTTCTTC
TRBJ1-1 - TRBV5-8 - CASSLVPGNTEAFF TGTGCCAGCAGCTTGGTGCCAGGGAACACTGAAGCTTTCTTT
TRBJ1-6 - TRBV19 - CASIGTGSYNSPLHF TGTGCCAGTATTGGGACTGGTTCCTATAATTCACCCCTCCACTTT
TRBJ2-3 TRBD2 TRBV4-3 - CASSQGGGTSFFMYF TGCGCCAGCAGCCAAGGGGGGGGGACTAGTTTTTTCATGTATTTT
TRBJ1-2 - TRBV5-3 - CARSLVQNYGYTF TGTGCCAGAAGCTTGGTTCAGAACTATGGCTACACCTTC
TRBJ1-1 TRBD1 TRBV19 - CASNPTGINTEAFF TGTGCCAGTAACCCGACAGGGATAAACACTGAAGCTTTCTTT
TRBJ2-3 - TRBV11-2 - CASSLSGGVGTDTQYF TGTGCCAGCAGCTTATCTGGCGGGGTAGGAACGGATACGCAGTATTTT
TRBJ1-6 - TRBV11-2 - CASSKGETYNSPLHF TGTGCCAGCAGCAAAGGGGAAACCTATAATTCACCCCTCCACTTT
TRBJ2-7 TRBD1 TRBV7-9 few CASSTRTGNYEQYF TGTGCCAGCAGCACTCGGACAGGGAACTACGAGCAGTACTTC
TRBJ2-7 TRBD1 TRBV27 few CASSFDRGYEQYF TGTGCCAGCAGTTTCGACAGGGGTTACGAGCAGTACTTC
TRBJ1-4 - TRBV7-9 - CASLRGLNEKLFF TGTGCCAGCCTGCGGGGGTTAAATGAAAAACTGTTTTTT
TRBJ2-1 - TRBV7-6 once CASSLEEYNEQFF TGTGCCAGCAGCTTAGAAGAGTACAATGAGCAGTTCTTC
TRBJ2-7 TRBD1 TRBV7-7 - CAPGQGVYEQYF TGTGCGCCGGGACAGGGGGTTTACGAGCAGTACTTC
TRBJ1-5 TRBD1 TRBV7-9 - CASSSGGQGNQPQHF TGTGCCAGCAGCTCCGGAGGACAGGGGAATCAGCCCCAGCATTTT
TRBJ1-2 TRBD1 TRBV14 few CASSQAATGGDGYTF TGTGCCAGCAGCCAAGCCGCGACAGGGGGGGATGGCTACACCTTC
TRBJ2-6 - TRBV18 - CASSPSTDSGANVLTF TGTGCCAGCTCACCATCGACAGACTCTGGGGCCAACGTCCTGACTTTC